Presented here are 12 T cell receptor beta chains from one specimen sequenced in a study of Graves' ophthalmopathy and Graves' hyperthyroidism. Scientists amplified the TCR beta CDR3 regions from RNA transcripts. Scientists carried out first-round RT-PCR using HTBI primers and then a second-round multiplex PCR. TCRdb re-called the multiplex PCR reads through MiXCR, storing one row per CDR3 protein. The sample lists over a million distinct CDR3 sequences; about 38% were seen once. Specimen: peripheral blood or thyroid tissue (not recorded which). These receptors were collected from an adult man with Graves' hyperthyroidism.

This clonotype was detected only a few times. The gene calls are TRBV5-6 and TRBJ2-7; 9 nucleotides agree with TRBD2. The trim removed 6 bases at V and 5 bases at J, leaving 21 bases unmatched. Per the germline V gene, CDR1 is SGHDT and CDR2 is YYEEEE. The CDR3 is 18 amino acids. This CDR3 reads CASTLGGRAGLNDHEQYF. The DNA for the CDR3 is TGTGCCAGCACTCTGGGCGGGAGGGCCGGATTAAATGATCACGAGCAGTACTTC.

The count of this clonotype is one. The junction does not match germline at one end; this may be a read error. V and J are TRBV2 and TRBJ1-2; the match to TRBD1 covers 8 bases. The CDR3 consists of 12 residues. Germline V lookup: CDR1 SNHLY, CDR2 FYNNEI. The CDR3 here is CAGSEQGAGYTF. Here the CDR3 DNA reads TGTGCCGGCAGTGAGCAGGGGGCTGGCTACACCTTC. Combining the CDR3 with reference TRBV2 and TRBJ1-2 gives the whole variable domain EPEVTQTPSHQVTQMGQEVILRCVPISNHLYFYWYRQILGQKVEFLVSFYNNEISEKSEIFDDQFSVERPDGSNFTLKIRSTKLEDSAMYFCAGSEQGAGYTFGSGTRLTVV.

This clonotype was counted a single time. This chain uses TRBV10-3 with TRBJ2-2, with a weak D call TRBD1 (5 bases). This CDR3 has 16 amino acids. From germline, CDR1 is ENHRY and CDR2 SYGVKD. Trimming left V 7 bases short and J 2 bases short, with 17 bases between. CDR3 protein: CAINILPGFNTGELFF. The CDR3 region has the DNA TGTGCCATCAACATATTACCAGGGTTCAACACCGGGGAGCTGTTTTTT.

Here the CDR3 DNA reads TGCAGTGCTGGGGGGAGGGGAGCAGGCCCATCCTACGAGCAGTACTTC. It encodes CSAGGRGAGPSYEQYF. J is TRBJ2-7 and V is TRBV20-1; 7 bases agree with TRBD2. The V segment lost 5 bases and the J segment 1 base; nucleotides outside the gene matches: 14. This CDR3 comprises 16 residues. Germline assignment: CDR1 DFQATT and CDR2 SNEGSKA (reference sequence).

With regard to this clonotype: The junction shows a germline mismatch at one end, possibly a read error. This rearrangement joins TRBV7-8 to TRBJ1-5; D is unclear. Germline loops: CDR1 SGHVS, CDR2 FQNEAQ. The CDR3 sequence is 15 residues long. The CDR3 nucleotides are TGTACCAGCAGCCCGCGGCCCGGGAGCAATCAGCCCCAGCATTTT. It encodes CTSSPRPGSNQPQHF. The full variable domain, its missing parts supplied by reference TRBV7-8 and TRBJ1-5, is GAGVSQSPRYKVAKRGQDVALRCDPISGHVSLFWYQQALGQGPEFLTYFQNEAQLDKSGLPSDRFFAERPEGSVSTLKIQRTQQEDSAVYLCTSSPRPGSNQPQHFGDGTRLSIL.

This clonotype was picked up a small number of times. This sequence joins TRBV27 and TRBJ1-4; possibly TRBD1 for D (5 bases). CDR3 size: 15 residues. V was pared by 8 bases and J by 6 bases, with 19 bases between. The germline V gene has CDR1 MNHEY and CDR2 SMNVEV (reference sequence). CDR3 nucleotides: TGTGCCAGCCAGAATAGAGGACGAGGGGATGAAAAACTGTTTTTT. Protein: CASQNRGRGDEKLFF.

There are many counts of this clonotype. The chain is built from TRBV7-2 and TRBJ1-6; tentatively, D is TRBD1 (5 bases). CDR1 SGHTA and CDR2 FQGNSA come from the germline V gene. The CDR3 is made up of 12 amino acids. V dropped 8 bases and J dropped 10 bases, with 12 bases sitting between them. The CDR3: CASGRVGSPLHF. DNA for the CDR3: TGTGCCAGCGGCAGGGTTGGCTCACCCCTCCACTTT. Combining the CDR3 with reference TRBV7-2 and TRBJ1-6 gives the whole variable domain GAGVSQSPSNKVTEKGKDVELRCDPISGHTALYWYRQSLGQGLEFLIYFQGNSAPDKSGLPSDRFSAERTGGSVSTLTIQRTQQEDSAVYLCASGRVGSPLHFGNGTRLTVT.

The CDR3 sequence is CASSEPDSGNTEAFF. The CDR3 coding sequence is TGCGCCAGCAGTGAGCCGGACAGCGGGAACACTGAAGCTTTCTTT. This rearrangement joins TRBV10-2 to TRBJ1-1, with TRBD1 as a possible D gene (6 bases). The CDR3 extends over 15 amino acids. Deletions cut 2 bases from V and 1 base from J, with 11 bases between. Germline V gene data show CDR1 as WSHSY and CDR2 as SAAADI.

J is TRBJ2-5 and V is TRBV15, with TRBD1 matching over 9 bases. V gave up 3 bases and J gave up 5 bases; unmatched junction bases: 13. The CDR3 runs 17 residues. Germline V gene lookup returns CDR1 LNHNV and CDR2 YYDKDF (reference sequence). The CDR3 bases are TGTGCCACCAGCAGGGTCACAGGGGGCCGATCCACGGAGACCCAGTACTTC. Its translation: CATSRVTGGRSTETQYF. The full variable domain, rest sourced from reference TRBV15 and TRBJ2-5, is DAMVIQNPRYQVTQFGKPVTLSCSQTLNHNVMYWYQQKSSQAPKLLFHYYDKDFNNEADTPDNFQSRRPNTSFCFLDIRSPGLGDTAMYLCATSRVTGGRSTETQYFGPGTRLLVL.

This chain connects TRBV29-1 to TRBJ2-1, with D maybe TRBD2 (6 bases). The CDR3 loop spans 14 amino acids. CDR1 is SQVTM and CDR2 is ANQGSEA in the germline V gene. V lost 3 bases, J lost 5 bases, and 14 bases lay in between. This CDR3 is CSVEDGSDNNEQFF. CDR3 sequence (DNA): TGCAGCGTTGAGGACGGGAGCGACAACAATGAGCAGTTCTTC.

The chain is built from TRBV28 and TRBJ2-7, with D tentatively TRBD2 (6 bases). CDR1 MDHEN and CDR2 SYDVKM come from the germline V gene. The V gene lost 10 bases and the J gene lost 6 bases, with 13 bases spanning the gap. This CDR3 is built from 11 residues. The CDR3 DNA reads TGTGCCACCCGGAGGGCGGGCGAGCAGTACTTC. Residues: CATRRAGEQYF.

This clonotype occurred a few times. The chain links TRBV20-1 to TRBJ2-5; 7 bases match TRBD2. The V segment lost 1 base and the J segment 5 bases; nucleotides outside the gene matches: 4. CDR3 length: 13 residues. In germline, CDR1 is DFQATT, CDR2 SNEGSKA (reference sequence). The chain's CDR3 is CSARAGGGETQYF. The CDR3 DNA is TGCAGTGCTAGAGCGGGAGGCGGGGAGACCCAGTACTTC.